The rows below give T cell receptor beta chains drawn from one sample of a study of radiation and T cells in renal cell carcinoma. The assay was immunoSEQ multiplex PCR, and TCRdb's table has in-frame clones only and misses some. The sample records roughly 130,000 clones, over 75% being singletons. The sequenced sample was blood, obtained from a patient whose treatment included radiotherapy and nephrectomy. The receptors come from a woman in her fifties or sixties with renal cell carcinoma. The CDR3 runs from the conserved cysteine through the conserved F or W. The D gene is left open where the match is weak. Clone size appears in some rows only: once, few, many, or a class for an expanded clone.

>-|16|TRBV9|TRBD2|TRBJ2-3
CASSRSGSGGRDTQYF
TGTGCCAGCAGCCGATCGGGTAGCGGGGGGCGGGATACGCAGTATTTT
>once|13|TRBV6-1|-|TRBJ2-3
CASSEALGDTQYF
TGTGCCAGCAGTGAAGCCTTGGGAGATACGCAGTATTTT
>-|15|TRBV2|-|TRBJ1-5
CASSARDPHNQPQHF
TGTGCCAGCAGTGCCCGGGATCCGCATAATCAGCCCCAGCATTTT
>-|16|TRBV15|-|TRBJ2-6
CATSRDHLSGANVLTF
TGTGCCACCAGCAGAGATCATCTCTCTGGGGCCAACGTCCTGACTTTC
>-|13|TRBV11-3|-|TRBJ1-6
CASSPGRDSPLHF
TGTGCCAGCAGCCCTGGTAGGGATTCACCCCTCCACTTT
>-|15|TRBV7-2|TRBD1|TRBJ2-1
CASSLEGAYYNEQFF
TGTGCCAGCAGCTTAGAGGGGGCTTATTACAATGAGCAGTTCTTC
>-|17|TRBV4-3|-|TRBJ2-5
CASSQWWGRGRVETQYF
TGCGCCAGCAGCCAATGGTGGGGCAGGGGGAGGGTAGAGACCCAGTACTTC
>few|14|TRBV6-6|-|TRBJ1-1
CASSYSGRSTEAFF
TGTGCCAGCAGTTACTCTGGGCGGAGCACTGAAGCTTTCTTT
>-|12|TRBV21-1|-|TRBJ2-7
CASRFKGDEQYF
TGTGCCAGCAGGTTTAAGGGGGACGAGCAGTACTTC
>-|15|TRBV5-4|-|TRBJ1-2
CASSWGLFPQGGYTF
TGTGCCAGCAGCTGGGGGCTTTTTCCCCAAGGCGGCTACACCTTC
>once|12|TRBV6-5|-|TRBJ1-4
CASSYSHEKLFF
TGTGCCAGCAGTTACTCGCATGAAAAACTGTTTTTT
>-|16|TRBV7-8|-|TRBJ1-6
CASSSGRGADNSPLHF
TGTGCCAGCAGCTCAGGGAGGGGGGCAGATAATTCACCCCTCCACTTT
>-|14|TRBV15|-|TRBJ1-1
CATSRDRSDTEAFF
TGTGCCACCAGCAGAGATAGGTCCGACACTGAAGCTTTCTTT
>-|13|TRBV25-1|-|TRBJ2-7
CANSEAGWDEQYF
TGTGCCAACAGTGAAGCAGGGTGGGACGAGCAGTACTTC
>-|15|TRBV5-1|TRBD1|TRBJ1-2
CASSLRQGVLDGYTF
TGCGCCAGCAGCTTAAGACAGGGGGTTCTGGACGGCTACACCTTC
>-|15|TRBV6-1|-|TRBJ1-3
CASSMTGPSGNTIYF
TGTGCCAGCAGTATGACAGGCCCCTCTGGAAACACCATATATTTT
>once|15|TRBV7-2|TRBD1|TRBJ1-1
CASTKGTGGMSEAFF
TGTGCCAGCACCAAAGGGACAGGGGGCATGAGTGAAGCTTTCTTT
>few|12|TRBV7-2|TRBD1|TRBJ2-7
CASSSYRGEQYF
TGTGCCAGCAGCTCATACAGGGGCGAGCAGTACTTC
>once|16|TRBV19|-|TRBJ1-3
CASSIPDTSSGNTIYF
TGTGCCAGTAGTATTCCGGACACCAGCTCTGGAAACACCATATATTTT
>-|15|TRBV4-2|-|TRBJ1-2
CASSPPQGMGQGYTF
TGTGCCAGCAGCCCACCCCAGGGGATGGGACAAGGCTACACCTTC
>once|13|TRBV19|-|TRBJ1-2
CASSLGRISGYTF
TGTGCCAGTAGTCTGGGACGGATATCTGGCTACACCTTC
>-|12|TRBV19|TRBD1|TRBJ1-2
CASGTGNNGYTF
TGTGCCAGTGGGACAGGGAATAATGGCTACACCTTC
>once|18|TRBV7-2|TRBD1|TRBJ2-2
CASSPPGQGPRGTGELFF
TGTGCCAGCAGCCCTCCGGGACAGGGTCCGAGAGGCACCGGGGAGCTGTTTTTT
>once|12|TRBV6-5|-|TRBJ2-1
CASKSLGTEQFF
TGTGCCAGCAAAAGTTTGGGGACTGAGCAGTTCTTC
>-|16|TRBV9|TRBD2|TRBJ2-3
CASSVGSGGATDTQYF
TGTGCCAGCAGCGTAGGTTCGGGGGGGGCCACAGATACGCAGTATTTT
>-|17|TRBV19|-|TRBJ2-1
CASSPLSQTQSNNEQFF
TGTGCCAGTAGTCCTTTATCCCAGACGCAAAGTAACAATGAGCAGTTCTTC
>-|15|TRBV7-9|TRBD1|TRBJ2-1
CASSLVAGGRDEQFF
TGTGCCAGCAGCTTAGTGGCAGGGGGCAGGGATGAGCAGTTCTTC
>-|13|TRBV11-2|-|TRBJ2-4
CASSFQGINIQYF
TGTGCCAGCAGCTTTCAGGGGATAAACATTCAGTACTTC
>-|15|TRBV9|TRBD2|TRBJ2-5
CASSVALAEQETQYF
TGTGCCAGCAGCGTTGCACTAGCGGAACAAGAGACCCAGTACTTC
>-|15|TRBV4-2|-|TRBJ2-7
CASSHREGASYEQYF
TGTGCCAGCAGCCATAGGGAGGGGGCCTCCTACGAGCAGTACTTC
>once|16|TRBV5-4|TRBD1|TRBJ2-3
CASSLGGTGGSDTQYF
TGTGCCAGCAGCTTAGGAGGGACAGGGGGATCAGATACGCAGTATTTT
>few|14|TRBV7-3|TRBD2|TRBJ2-1
CASSSTGRDNEQFF
TGTGCCAGCAGCTCAACCGGGAGGGACAATGAGCAGTTCTTC
>-|14|TRBV6-5|TRBD2|TRBJ2-3
CASTPSGGRNTQYF
TGTGCCAGTACTCCTAGCGGGGGACGAAATACGCAGTATTTT
>-|13|TRBV6-5|-|TRBJ1-2
CASSYDGIYGYTF
TGTGCCAGCAGTTACGATGGGATCTATGGCTACACCTTC
>-|12|TRBV7-8|-|TRBJ1-2
CASSEYRVGYTF
TGTGCCAGCAGCGAATACAGGGTTGGCTACACCTTC
>-|14|TRBV6-4|-|TRBJ1-4
CASSVEDGVGKLFF
TGTGCCAGCAGTGTGGAGGACGGGGTGGGAAAACTGTTTTTT
>few|14|TRBV5-6|TRBD1|TRBJ1-5
CASSLQGGLEPQHF
TGTGCCAGCAGCTTGCAAGGGGGCTTGGAGCCCCAGCATTTT
>few|14|TRBV29-1|-|TRBJ2-1
CSVGGHVTDNEQFF
TGCAGCGTTGGAGGGCACGTGACCGACAATGAGCAGTTCTTC
>-|15|TRBV5-1|-|TRBJ2-7
CASSLAGLGSVEQYF
TGCGCCAGCAGCTTGGCCGGTCTCGGGTCTGTCGAGCAGTACTTC
>once|16|TRBV4-3|-|TRBJ2-3
CASSQDGTAGWDTQYF
TGCGCCAGCAGCCAAGATGGAACTGCGGGGTGGGATACGCAGTATTTT
>-|15|TRBV7-9|-|TRBJ1-3
CASSFRGSSGNTIYF
TGTGCCAGCAGCTTTAGGGGGTCCTCTGGAAACACCATATATTTT
>-|15|TRBV6-5|-|TRBJ1-1
CASSQDRGGSTEAFF
TGTGCCAGCAGCCAGGACCGGGGAGGGAGCACTGAAGCTTTCTTT